These 14 T cell receptor beta chains share one sample of origin, sequenced in a study of T-cell memory formation after mild COVID-19. TCRdb used MiXCR to reprocess the 5' RACE reads, holding one entry per CDR3 protein. The data contain more than 250,000 distinct CDR3 sequences, roughly 17% of them singletons. Sequencing was carried out using PBMCs or a T cell subset sorted from them (not recorded which). These receptors all stem from a man between 18 and 35 years old who had mild COVID-19 (a few samples of this study predate the infection). Cell type and time point are not known.

The sample holds a few counts of this clonotype. The J gene is TRBJ2-7, the V gene TRBV4-1, with 13 positions matching TRBD2. This CDR3 is 15 amino acids long. The germline gives CDR1 MGHRA, CDR2 YSYEKL. V dropped 3 bases and J dropped 3; count of bases not matched to a gene: 2. This CDR3 is CASSQGTSGDYEQYF. The DNA for the CDR3 is TGCGCCAGCAGCCAGGGGACTAGCGGGGACTACGAGCAGTACTTC.

This clonotype came up a few times. This chain connects TRBV29-1 to TRBJ2-5; 7 positions match TRBD1. CDR3 length: 12 residues. V was pared by 5 bases and J by 5 bases, with 5 bases of the junction left unmatched. Germline-derived CDR1 and CDR2 are SQVTM and ANQGSEA. CDR3 loop: CSVNRGMETQYF. DNA for the CDR3: TGCAGCGTTAACAGGGGAATGGAGACCCAGTACTTC.

The genes are TRBV5-4 and TRBJ2-3; no clear D gene. The length of the CDR3 is 14 residues. Germline V CDR1 and CDR2: SGHNT, YYREEE (reference sequence). The ends were cut back, 4 bases at V and 4 bases at J, with 13 bases in the middle. The CDR3 DNA is TGTGCCAGCAGCCCCACGTCGGGTCCAGATACGCAGTATTTT. This encodes CASSPTSGPDTQYF.

The rearrangement links TRBV6-1 to TRBJ1-5; D remains ambiguous. Germline V gene lookup returns CDR1 MNHNS and CDR2 SASEGT. Trimming shortened V by 7 bases and J by 4 bases, and 11 bases separated the two germline ends. This CDR3 has 13 residues. The CDR3 region has the DNA TGTGCCAGCAAAGGATTCATTAATCAGCCCCAGCATTTT. Its protein product is CASKGFINQPQHF.

Comment on this clonotype: Sequence at one end of the junction differs from germline and may be a read error. The genes are TRBV6-6 and TRBJ2-1; 8 bases align to TRBD1. The germline V gene encodes CDR1 MNHNY and CDR2 SVGAGI (reference sequence). There are 19 residues in the CDR3. Here the CDR3 reads CARRPDRGRRLGSYNEQFF. The CDR3 nucleotides read TGTGCCCGCAGACCCGACAGGGGACGTAGGTTGGGCTCCTACAATGAGCAGTTCTTC.

The chain employs TRBV20-1 and TRBJ2-3; 12 bases match TRBD2. CDR3 length: 15 residues. CDR1 and CDR2 from the germline V gene are DFQATT and SNEGSKA (reference sequence). The trim removed 3 bases at V and 6 bases at J, leaving 7 bases unmatched. Written as DNA, the CDR3 is TGCAGTGCTAGGAGAGGGCTAGCGGGGGGGGATACGCAGTATTTT. Translation: CSARRGLAGGDTQYF.

The chain joins TRBV12-3 or TRBV12-4 to TRBJ1-1; D gene uncertain. The CDR3 contains 14 residues. V was pared by 2 bases and J by 5 bases, with 12 bases between. The CDR3 loop is CASSLTSGRTEAFF. The CDR3 nucleotides are TGTGCCAGCAGTTTAACGTCTGGGCGGACTGAAGCTTTCTTT.

The rearrangement links TRBV7-9 to TRBJ1-2; maybe TRBD1 (5 bases). CDR1 and CDR2 from the germline V gene are SEHNR and FQNEAQ (reference sequence). This CDR3 comprises 13 residues. V lost 7 bases and J 5 bases, leaving 14 bases between the germline ends. The CDR3 DNA follows: TGTGCCAGCACCCTATGGGGGGAATATGGCTACACCTTC. It translates to CASTLWGEYGYTF.

The chain joins TRBV3-2 to TRBJ2-7; TRBD1, the table's D call, was not compared with the DNA. TRBV3-2 is deemed a pseudogene. The CDR3 contains 15 residues. CDR3 nucleotides: TGTGCCAGCAGCCAAGATCCCAGGGGAGCGTACGAGCAGTACTTC. Its translation: CASSQDPRGAYEQYF.

This chain connects TRBV7-2 to TRBJ2-7, with TRBD1 matching over 10 bases. CDR3 size: 14 residues. The V gene's germline CDR1 is SGHTA and CDR2 FQGNSA. J lost 7 bases, V lost 4 bases, and 7 bases had no gene match. The CDR3 region has the DNA TGTGCCAGCAGCTCCGACAGGGGGCGTGAAGAGCAGTACTTC. Its protein is CASSSDRGREEQYF. The full variable domain, its missing parts supplied by reference TRBV7-2 and TRBJ2-7, is GAGVSQSPSNKVTEKGKDVELRCDPISGHTALYWYRQSLGQGLEFLIYFQGNSAPDKSGLPSDRFSAERTGGSVSTLTIQRTQQEDSAVYLCASSSDRGREEQYFGPGTRLTVT.

The chain combines TRBV20-1 with TRBJ1-1; D is undetermined. The V and J ends lost 3 bases and 7 bases respectively, with 18 bases between them. This CDR3 region has 14 residues. Germline V gene lookup returns CDR1 DFQATT and CDR2 SNEGSKA (reference sequence). The chain's CDR3 is CSASHREKGFEAFF. CDR3 bases: TGCAGTGCTAGCCATAGGGAAAAGGGATTTGAAGCTTTCTTT.

This clonotype showed up just a few times. V gene TRBV12-3 or TRBV12-4 combines with J gene TRBJ2-2; the match to TRBD1 covers 10 bases. V trimming: 2 bases; J trimming: 7 bases; junction bases outside the gene matches: 19. This CDR3 has 20 residues. The CDR3 DNA sequence: TGTGCCAGCAGTTTATCGGTTCAAACCGGGACAGGGGCGAGGAGCGGGGAGCTGTTTTTT. Protein sequence: CASSLSVQTGTGARSGELFF.

The table lists this clonotype with a few counts. J is TRBJ2-1 and V is TRBV7-2; TRBD2 matches at 7 bases. The CDR3 has 14 residues. After removal of 1 base from V and 9 bases from J, the junction contained 6 bases not matched to a gene. Germline V CDR1 and CDR2: SGHTA, FQGNSA. The CDR3 nucleotides read TGTGCCAGCAGCTTAGACGCGGGGGTGGTTGAGCAGTTCTTC. This gives the protein CASSLDAGVVEQFF.

This sequence joins TRBV29-1 and TRBJ2-1, with a possible D match to TRBD2 (6 bases). This CDR3 is built from 14 residues. CDR1 and CDR2 from the germline V gene are SQVTM and ANQGSEA. V was cut by 4 bases and J by 0 bases, with 10 bases left in between. This chain's CDR3 is CSVGAGSSYNEQFF. CDR3 in DNA: TGCAGCGTTGGGGCGGGGAGCTCCTACAATGAGCAGTTCTTC.